One and the same sample provided the 3 T cell receptor beta chains below, sequenced in a study of T cell changes during pregnancy in multiple sclerosis. Sequencing used immunoSEQ multiplex PCR; TCRdb keeps in-frame clones, though not all of them. The table lists tens of thousands of clones, 90% to 95% of them singletons. The input for sequencing was CD4+ T cells from peripheral blood mononuclear cells, taken in the second trimester of pregnancy. Every receptor here comes from a female donor with multiple sclerosis, enrolled in a pregnancy study.

The chain employs TRBV29-1 and TRBJ2-1; 7 bases map to TRBD2. Germline-derived CDR1 and CDR2 are SQVTM and ANQGSEA. The CDR3 totals 13 residues. Trimming at V came to 1 base and at J to 5 bases, leaving 2 bases not matched to a gene. CDR3 in amino acids: CSVEGLADNEQFF. CDR3 DNA sequence: TGCAGCGTTGAAGGACTAGCCGACAATGAGCAGTTCTTC.

This clone has only one observation. The chain combines TRBV7-2 with TRBJ2-3; TRBD1 matches at 11 bases. Germline V CDR1 and CDR2: SGHTA, FQGNSA. Trimming took 7 bases from V and 5 from J; bases not matched to a gene: 8. The CDR3 loop spans 15 amino acids. Here the CDR3 reads CASTGTDRGQDTQYF. Here the CDR3 DNA reads TGTGCCAGCACCGGAACGGACAGGGGGCAAGATACGCAGTATTTT.

This rearrangement joins TRBV7-2 to TRBJ1-1; the D gene is possibly TRBD1 (5 bases). V lost 5 bases, J lost 7 bases, and 14 bases lay in between. The CDR3 loop spans 13 amino acids. From germline, CDR1 is SGHTA and CDR2 FQGNSA. CDR3 DNA sequence: TGTGCCAGCAGCCCTGGACAACTCCTTGAAGCTTTCTTT. Its protein product is CASSPGQLLEAFF.